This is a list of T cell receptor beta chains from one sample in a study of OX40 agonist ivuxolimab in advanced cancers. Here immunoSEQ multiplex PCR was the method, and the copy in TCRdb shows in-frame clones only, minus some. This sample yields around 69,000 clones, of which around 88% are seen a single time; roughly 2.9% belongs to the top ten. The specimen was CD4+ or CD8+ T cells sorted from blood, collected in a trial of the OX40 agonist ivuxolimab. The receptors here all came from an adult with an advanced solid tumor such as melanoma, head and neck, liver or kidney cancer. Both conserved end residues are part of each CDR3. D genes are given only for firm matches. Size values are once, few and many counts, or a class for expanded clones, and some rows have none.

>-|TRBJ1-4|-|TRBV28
CASSTDTTNEKLFF
TGTGCCAGCAGCACGGATACAACTAATGAAAAACTGTTTTTT
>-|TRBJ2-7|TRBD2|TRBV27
CASSPGSGRTYEQYF
TGTGCCAGCAGTCCCGGCAGCGGGAGGACCTACGAGCAGTACTTC
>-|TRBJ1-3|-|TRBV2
CASSGTLSSGNTIYF
TGTGCCAGCAGTGGGACTCTGAGCTCTGGAAACACCATATATTTT
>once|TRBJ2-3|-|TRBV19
CASSMPLGMRPTDTQYF
TGTGCCAGTAGTATGCCTCTGGGAATGAGACCGACGGATACGCAGTATTTT
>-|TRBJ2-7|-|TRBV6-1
CASSDRQGYEQYF
TGTGCCAGCAGTGACCGCCAGGGTTACGAGCAGTACTTC
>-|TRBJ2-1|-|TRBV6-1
CASSDLARKAINEQFF
TGTGCCAGCAGTGATTTAGCTCGGAAGGCAATTAATGAGCAGTTCTTC
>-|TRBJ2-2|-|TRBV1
CTSSQEVPGLAYPGELFF
TGCACCAGCAGCCAAGAAGTGCCGGGACTAGCTTACCCCGGGGAGCTGTTTTTT
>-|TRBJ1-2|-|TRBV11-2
CASTWVGVDYGYTF
TGTGCCAGCACATGGGTAGGGGTAGACTATGGCTACACCTTC
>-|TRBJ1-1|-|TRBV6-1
CASSEWQGTEAFF
TGTGCCAGCAGTGAATGGCAGGGCACTGAAGCTTTCTTT
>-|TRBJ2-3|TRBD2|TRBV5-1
CASSEQYGTSGTDTQYF
TGCGCCAGCAGCGAACAATACGGGACTAGCGGAACAGATACGCAGTATTTT
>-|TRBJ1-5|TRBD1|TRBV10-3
CAISDRTGGQPQHF
TGTGCCATCAGTGACAGGACAGGGGGTCAGCCCCAGCATTTT
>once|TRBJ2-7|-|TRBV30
CAWSVRGPYEQYF
TGTGCCTGGAGTGTACGTGGCCCCTACGAGCAGTACTTC
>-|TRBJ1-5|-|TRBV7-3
CASSLSSGTDSNQPQHF
TGTGCCAGCAGCTTGTCAAGCGGTACCGATAGCAATCAGCCCCAGCATTTT
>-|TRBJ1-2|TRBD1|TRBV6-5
CASSYSGQGVYGYTF
TGTGCCAGCAGTTACTCGGGACAGGGGGTCTATGGCTACACCTTC
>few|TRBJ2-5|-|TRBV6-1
CASRASWGQETQYF
TGTGCCAGCAGAGCCTCCTGGGGCCAAGAGACCCAGTACTTC
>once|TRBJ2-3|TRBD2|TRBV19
CASSISSGAPRYF
TGTGCCAGTAGTATCAGTAGCGGGGCCCCGAGGTATTTT
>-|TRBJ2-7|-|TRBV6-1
CASSEGQAPRKQYF
TGTGCCAGCAGTGAAGGGCAGGCTCCCAGGAAGCAGTACTTC
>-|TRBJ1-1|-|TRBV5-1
CASSLDRANTEAFF
TGCGCCAGCAGCTTGGACAGAGCGAACACTGAAGCTTTCTTT
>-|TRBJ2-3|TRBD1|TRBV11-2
CASSPGQSTDTQYF
TGTGCCAGCAGCCCGGGACAGTCCACAGATACGCAGTATTTT
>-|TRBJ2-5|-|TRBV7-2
CASSLRPGQQETQYF
TGTGCCAGCAGCTTGAGACCCGGACAGCAAGAGACCCAGTACTTC
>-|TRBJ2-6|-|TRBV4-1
CASNPGVLPRSGANVLTF
TGCGCCAGCAACCCGGGGGTGCTTCCCCGCTCTGGGGCCAACGTCCTGACTTTC
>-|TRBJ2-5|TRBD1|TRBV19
CASSSTGGEETQYF
TGTGCCAGTAGCTCAACAGGGGGCGAAGAGACCCAGTACTTC
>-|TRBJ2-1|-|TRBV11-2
CASSLELAPYGDEQFF
TGTGCCAGCAGCTTAGAGCTAGCCCCTTACGGAGATGAGCAGTTCTTC
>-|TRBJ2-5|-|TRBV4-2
CASSQGGEQETQYF
TGTGCCAGCAGCCAAGGGGGGGAGCAAGAGACCCAGTACTTC
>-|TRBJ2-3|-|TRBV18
CASSPPGGPFPTDTQYF
TGTGCCAGCTCACCCCCGGGGGGCCCTTTCCCCACAGATACGCAGTATTTT
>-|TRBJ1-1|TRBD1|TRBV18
CASSPGGQGAENTEAFF
TGTGCCAGCTCACCAGGGGGCCAGGGGGCCGAGAACACTGAAGCTTTCTTT
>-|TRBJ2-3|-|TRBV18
CASSPSYLSTDTQYF
TGTGCCAGCTCACCATCCTACCTCTCCACAGATACGCAGTATTTT
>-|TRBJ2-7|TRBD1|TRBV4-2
CASSQGQGNGYEQYF
TGTGCCAGCAGCCAAGGACAGGGGAACGGCTACGAGCAGTACTTC
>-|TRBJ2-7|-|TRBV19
CASSIAISIEQYF
TGTGCCAGTAGTATAGCGATTAGTATCGAGCAGTACTTC
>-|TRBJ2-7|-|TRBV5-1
CASSSLATPQSYEQYF
TGCGCCAGCAGCTCCCTAGCGACCCCCCAATCCTACGAGCAGTACTTC
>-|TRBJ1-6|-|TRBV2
CATRPAAAHTLHF
TGTGCCACCCGTCCAGCAGCGGCCCACACCCTCCACTTT
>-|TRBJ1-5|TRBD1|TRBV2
CASSRTGGSNQPQHF
TGTGCCAGCAGTCGGACAGGGGGGTCCAATCAGCCCCAGCATTTT
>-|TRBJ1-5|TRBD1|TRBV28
CASSLPITGTGGDQPQHF
TGTGCCAGCAGTTTACCAATAACCGGGACAGGGGGCGATCAGCCCCAGCATTTT
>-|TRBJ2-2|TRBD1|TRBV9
CASSVGQGAGGELFF
TGTGCCAGCAGCGTAGGGCAGGGGGCAGGCGGGGAGCTGTTTTTT
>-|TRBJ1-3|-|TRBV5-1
CASSLDRASGNTIYF
TGCGCCAGCAGCTTGGACAGGGCGTCAGGAAACACCATATATTTT
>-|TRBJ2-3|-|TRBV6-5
CASRQDNTDTQYF
TGTGCCAGCCGGCAGGACAACACAGATACGCAGTATTTT
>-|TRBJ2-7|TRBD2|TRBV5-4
CASSQGLAGGTSLSYEQYF
TGTGCCAGCAGCCAGGGACTAGCGGGAGGGACTTCCCTCTCCTACGAGCAGTACTTC
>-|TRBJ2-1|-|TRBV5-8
CASSPSAGLNEQFF
TGTGCCAGCAGCCCCTCGGCGGGACTCAATGAGCAGTTCTTC
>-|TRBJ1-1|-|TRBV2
CASSVSDVGAEAFF
TGTGCCAGCAGTGTATCAGATGTTGGGGCTGAAGCTTTCTTT
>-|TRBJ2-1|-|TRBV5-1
CASSLKGVNNEQFF
TGCGCCAGCAGCTTAAAGGGGGTAAACAATGAGCAGTTCTTC
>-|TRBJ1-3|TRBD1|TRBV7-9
CASNRGQVLSGNTIYF
TGTGCCAGCAACCGTGGACAGGTCCTCTCTGGAAACACCATATATTTT
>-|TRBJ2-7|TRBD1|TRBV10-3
CAIRPPGTGPYEQYF
TGTGCCATCAGACCGCCCGGGACAGGGCCTTACGAGCAGTACTTC
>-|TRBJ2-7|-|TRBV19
CASSKGLYEQYF
TGTGCCAGTAGTAAAGGCCTCTACGAGCAGTACTTC
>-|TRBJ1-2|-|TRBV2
CASSIKAGINYGYTF
TGTGCCAGCAGTATTAAGGCAGGAATTAACTATGGCTACACCTTC
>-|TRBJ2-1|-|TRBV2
CASLATDTGVGNEQFF
TGTGCCAGCCTGGCGACAGACACAGGAGTGGGCAATGAGCAGTTCTTC
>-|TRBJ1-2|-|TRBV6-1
CASTTAANYGYTF
TGTGCCAGCACCACTGCAGCTAACTATGGCTACACCTTC
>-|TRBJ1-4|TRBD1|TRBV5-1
CASSLSGQGSGEKLFF
TGCGCCAGCAGCTTGTCCGGACAGGGGTCGGGTGAAAAACTGTTTTTT
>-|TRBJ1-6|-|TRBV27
CASSPLYSPLHF
TGTGCCAGCAGTCCCCTCTATTCACCCCTCCACTTT
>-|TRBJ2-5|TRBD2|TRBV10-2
CASSILAGDIQETQYF
TGCGCCAGCAGTATTCTAGCGGGGGACATCCAAGAGACCCAGTACTTC
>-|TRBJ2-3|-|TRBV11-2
CASSLRDTDTQYF
TGTGCCAGCAGCTTACGGGACACAGATACGCAGTATTTT
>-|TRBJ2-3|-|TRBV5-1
CASSLSGETDTQYF
TGCGCCAGCAGCTTGTCGGGGGAGACAGATACGCAGTATTTT
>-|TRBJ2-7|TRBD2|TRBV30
CACWTSGGYEQYF
TGTGCCTGCTGGACTAGCGGAGGATACGAGCAGTACTTC
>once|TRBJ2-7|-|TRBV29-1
CSVEGGGGDSYEQYF
TGCAGCGTTGAAGGAGGGGGGGGCGATTCCTACGAGCAGTACTTC
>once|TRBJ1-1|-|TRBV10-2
CASSEPTLANTEAFF
TGCGCCAGCAGTGAGCCGACGCTGGCTAACACTGAAGCTTTCTTT
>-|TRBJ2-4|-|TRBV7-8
CASSLARANFGNIQYF
TGTGCCAGCAGCTTAGCGCGGGCCAACTTCGGAAACATTCAGTACTTC
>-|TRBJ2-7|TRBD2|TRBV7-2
CASSLRSGDAYEQYF
TGTGCCAGCAGCTTACGCAGCGGGGATGCCTACGAGCAGTACTTC
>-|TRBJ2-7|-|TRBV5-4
CASSGAGTLPYEQYF
TGTGCCAGCAGCGGAGCCGGGACCCTCCCCTACGAGCAGTACTTC